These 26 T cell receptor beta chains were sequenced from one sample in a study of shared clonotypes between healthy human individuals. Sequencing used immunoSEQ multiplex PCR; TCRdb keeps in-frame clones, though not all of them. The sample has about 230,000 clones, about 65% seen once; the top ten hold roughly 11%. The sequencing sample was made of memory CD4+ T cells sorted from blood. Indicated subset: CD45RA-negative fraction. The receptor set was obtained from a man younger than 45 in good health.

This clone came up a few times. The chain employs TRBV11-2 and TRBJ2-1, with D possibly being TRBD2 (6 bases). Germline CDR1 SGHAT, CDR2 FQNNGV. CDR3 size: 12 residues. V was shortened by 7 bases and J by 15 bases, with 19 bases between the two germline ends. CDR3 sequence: CASMGPGTEGFF. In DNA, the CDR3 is TGTGCCAGCATGGGACCCGGGACTGAGGGGTTCTTC.

The CDR3 DNA reads as TGTGCCATCAAGGACAGAGGACAGGGGACCCAGTACTTC. Protein: CAIKDRGQGTQYF. The V and J genes are TRBV10-3 and TRBJ2-5, with 8 bases identical to TRBD1. CDR1 and CDR2 (germline): ENHRY, SYGVKD. This CDR3 is 13 amino acids long. V lost 7 bases and J lost 7; bases outside the gene matches: 8.

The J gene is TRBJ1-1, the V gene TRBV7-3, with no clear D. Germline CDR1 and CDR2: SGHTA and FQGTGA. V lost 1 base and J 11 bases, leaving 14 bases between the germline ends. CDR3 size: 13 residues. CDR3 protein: CASSLSEGSWAFF. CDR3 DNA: TGTGCCAGCAGCTTAAGCGAGGGAAGTTGGGCTTTCTTT.

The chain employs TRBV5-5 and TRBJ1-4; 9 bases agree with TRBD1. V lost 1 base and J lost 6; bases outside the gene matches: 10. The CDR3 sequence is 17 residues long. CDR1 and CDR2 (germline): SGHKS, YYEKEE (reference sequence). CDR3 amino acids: CASSLTGTGRQHEKLFF. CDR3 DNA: TGTGCCAGCAGCTTGACCGGGACAGGGCGGCAGCATGAAAAACTGTTTTTT.

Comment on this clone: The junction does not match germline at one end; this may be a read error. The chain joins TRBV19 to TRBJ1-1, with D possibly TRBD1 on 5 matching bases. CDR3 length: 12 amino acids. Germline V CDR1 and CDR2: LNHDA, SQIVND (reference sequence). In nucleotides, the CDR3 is TGTGCCAGTAGTAAGGCGGACACCGAAGCTTTCTTT. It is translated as CASSKADTEAFF.

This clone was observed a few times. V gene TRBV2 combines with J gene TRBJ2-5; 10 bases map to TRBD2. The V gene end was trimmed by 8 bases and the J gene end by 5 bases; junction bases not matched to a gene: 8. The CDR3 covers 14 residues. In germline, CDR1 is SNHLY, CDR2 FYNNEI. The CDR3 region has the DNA TGTGCCAGCGGAGCTAGCGGGAGACATGAGACCCAGTACTTC. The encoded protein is CASGASGRHETQYF.

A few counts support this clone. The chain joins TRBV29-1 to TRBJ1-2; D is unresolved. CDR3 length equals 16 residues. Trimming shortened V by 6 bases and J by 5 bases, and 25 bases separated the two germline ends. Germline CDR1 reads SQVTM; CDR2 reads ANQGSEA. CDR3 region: CSVLAVTMATAYGYTF. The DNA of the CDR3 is TGCAGCGTGTTAGCCGTCACAATGGCGACCGCTTATGGCTACACCTTC.

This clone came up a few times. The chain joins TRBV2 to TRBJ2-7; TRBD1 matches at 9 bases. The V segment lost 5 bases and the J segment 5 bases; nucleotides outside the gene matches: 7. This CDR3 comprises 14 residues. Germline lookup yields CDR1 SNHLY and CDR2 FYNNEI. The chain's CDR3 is CASSRDRASDEQYF. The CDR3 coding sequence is TGTGCCAGCAGTAGGGACAGGGCAAGCGACGAGCAGTACTTC.

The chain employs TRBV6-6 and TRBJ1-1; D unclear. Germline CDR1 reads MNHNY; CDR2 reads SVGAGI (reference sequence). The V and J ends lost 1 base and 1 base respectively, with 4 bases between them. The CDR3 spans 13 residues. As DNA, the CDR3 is TGTGCCAGCAGTTACTTGCGGAACACTGAAGCTTTCTTT. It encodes CASSYLRNTEAFF.

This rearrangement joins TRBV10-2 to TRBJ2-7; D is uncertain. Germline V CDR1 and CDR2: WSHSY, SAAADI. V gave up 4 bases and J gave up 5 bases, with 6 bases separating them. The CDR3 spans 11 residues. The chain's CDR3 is CASSVANEQYF. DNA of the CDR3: TGCGCCAGCAGTGTAGCAAACGAGCAGTACTTC.

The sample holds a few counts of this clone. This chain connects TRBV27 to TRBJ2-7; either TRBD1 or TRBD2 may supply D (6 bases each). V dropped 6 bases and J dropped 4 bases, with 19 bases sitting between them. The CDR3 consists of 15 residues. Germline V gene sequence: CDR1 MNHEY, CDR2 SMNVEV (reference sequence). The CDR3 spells CASRFLGGAEYEQYF. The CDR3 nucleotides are TGTGCCAGCAGGTTTTTGGGGGGCGCTGAGTACGAGCAGTACTTC.

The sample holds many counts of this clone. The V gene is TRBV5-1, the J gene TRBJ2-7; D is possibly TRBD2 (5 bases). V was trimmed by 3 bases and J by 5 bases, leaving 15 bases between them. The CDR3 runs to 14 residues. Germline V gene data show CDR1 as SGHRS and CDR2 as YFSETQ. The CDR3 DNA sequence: TGCGCCAGCAGCTCAGGACCCTCGGGGAACGAGCAGTACTTC. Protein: CASSSGPSGNEQYF.

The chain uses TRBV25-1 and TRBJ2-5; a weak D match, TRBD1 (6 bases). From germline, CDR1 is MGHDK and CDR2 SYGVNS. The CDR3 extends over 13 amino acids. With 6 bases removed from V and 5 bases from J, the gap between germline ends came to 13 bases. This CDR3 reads CASRPQGEETQYF. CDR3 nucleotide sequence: TGTGCCAGCAGACCACAGGGTGAGGAGACCCAGTACTTC. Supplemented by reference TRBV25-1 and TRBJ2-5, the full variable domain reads EADIYQTPRYLVIGTGKKITLECSQTMGHDKMYWYQQDPGMELHLIHYSYGVNSTEKGDLSSESTVSRIRTEHFPLTLESARPSHTSQYLCASRPQGEETQYFGPGTRLLVL.

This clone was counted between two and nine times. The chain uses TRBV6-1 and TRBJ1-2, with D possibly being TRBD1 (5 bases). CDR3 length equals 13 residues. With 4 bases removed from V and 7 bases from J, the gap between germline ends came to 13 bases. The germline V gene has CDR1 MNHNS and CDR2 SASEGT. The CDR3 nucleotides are TGTGCCAGCAGTGGACAGACTTTCGGTGGCTACACCTTC. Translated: CASSGQTFGGYTF.

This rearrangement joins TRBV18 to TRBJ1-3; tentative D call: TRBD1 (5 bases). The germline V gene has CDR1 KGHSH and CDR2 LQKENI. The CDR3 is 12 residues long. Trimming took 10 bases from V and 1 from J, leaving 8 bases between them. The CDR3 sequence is CATQASGNTIYF. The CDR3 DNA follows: TGTGCCACACAGGCTTCTGGAAACACCATATATTTT.

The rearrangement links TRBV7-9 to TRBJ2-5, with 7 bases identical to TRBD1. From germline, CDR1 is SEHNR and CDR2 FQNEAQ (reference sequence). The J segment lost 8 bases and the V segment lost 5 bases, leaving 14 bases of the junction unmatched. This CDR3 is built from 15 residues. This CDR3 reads CASSPLGGVAGTQYF. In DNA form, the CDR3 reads TGTGCCAGCAGCCCCCTAGGGGGCGTAGCCGGAACCCAGTACTTC.

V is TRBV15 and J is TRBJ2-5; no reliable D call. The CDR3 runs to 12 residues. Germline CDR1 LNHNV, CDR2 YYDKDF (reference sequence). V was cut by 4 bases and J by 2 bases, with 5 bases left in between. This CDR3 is CATSNGQETQYF. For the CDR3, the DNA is TGTGCCACCAGCAACGGTCAAGAGACCCAGTACTTC.

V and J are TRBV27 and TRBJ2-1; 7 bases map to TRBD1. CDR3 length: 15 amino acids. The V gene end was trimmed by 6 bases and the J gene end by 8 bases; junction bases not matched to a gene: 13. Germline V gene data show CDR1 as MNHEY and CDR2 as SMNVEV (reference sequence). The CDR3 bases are TGTGCCAGCAGAAACAGGGGCATGGGAAGCGATGAGCAGTTCTTC. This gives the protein CASRNRGMGSDEQFF.

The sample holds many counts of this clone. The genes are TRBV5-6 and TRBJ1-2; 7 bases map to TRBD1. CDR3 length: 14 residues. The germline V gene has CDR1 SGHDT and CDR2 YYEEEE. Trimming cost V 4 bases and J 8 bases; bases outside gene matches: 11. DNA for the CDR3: TGTGCCAGCAGCCCCGAGACAGGGTTTCGGGGCTACACCTTC. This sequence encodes CASSPETGFRGYTF.

The CDR3 region has the DNA TGTGCCAGCAGCCCTACAAGGGACCCCTCCGATGAGCAGTTCTTC. Its translation is CASSPTRDPSDEQFF. V usage is TRBV27 and J usage is TRBJ2-1; D may be TRBD1 or TRBD2 (5 bases each). This CDR3 comprises 15 residues. Germline V gene data show CDR1 as MNHEY and CDR2 as SMNVEV (reference sequence). V was trimmed by 6 bases and J by 8 bases, leaving 20 bases between them.

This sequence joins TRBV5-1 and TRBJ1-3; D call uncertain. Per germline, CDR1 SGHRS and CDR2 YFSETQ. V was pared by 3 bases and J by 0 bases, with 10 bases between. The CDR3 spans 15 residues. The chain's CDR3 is CASSWTTSSGNTIYF. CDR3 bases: TGCGCCAGCAGCTGGACTACGAGCTCTGGAAACACCATATATTTT.

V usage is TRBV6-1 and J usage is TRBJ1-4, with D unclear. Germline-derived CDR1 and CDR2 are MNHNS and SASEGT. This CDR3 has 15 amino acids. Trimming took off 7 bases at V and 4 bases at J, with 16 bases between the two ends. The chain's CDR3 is CASIAITASNEKLFF. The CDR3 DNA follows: TGTGCCAGCATCGCTATTACAGCTAGTAATGAAAAACTGTTTTTT.

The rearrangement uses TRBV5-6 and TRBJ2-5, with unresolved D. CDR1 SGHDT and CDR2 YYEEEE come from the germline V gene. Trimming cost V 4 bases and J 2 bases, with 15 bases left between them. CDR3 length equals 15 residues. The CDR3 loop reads CASSLGVPSQETQYF. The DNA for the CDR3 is TGTGCCAGCAGCCTGGGCGTCCCGAGTCAAGAGACCCAGTACTTC.

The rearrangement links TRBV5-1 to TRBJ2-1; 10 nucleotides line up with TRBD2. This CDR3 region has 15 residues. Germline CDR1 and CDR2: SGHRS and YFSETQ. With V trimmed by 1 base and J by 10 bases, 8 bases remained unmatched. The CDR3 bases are TGCGCCAGCAGCTTGCTCAAAGCGGGAGGGGGAGAGCAGTTCTTC. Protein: CASSLLKAGGGEQFF.

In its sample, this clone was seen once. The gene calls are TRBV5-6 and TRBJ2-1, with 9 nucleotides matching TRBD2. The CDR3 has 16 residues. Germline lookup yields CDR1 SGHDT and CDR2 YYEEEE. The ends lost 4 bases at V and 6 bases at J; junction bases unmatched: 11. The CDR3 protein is CASSPIAGVYGNEQFF. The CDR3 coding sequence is TGTGCCAGCAGCCCTATAGCGGGAGTATATGGCAATGAGCAGTTCTTC.

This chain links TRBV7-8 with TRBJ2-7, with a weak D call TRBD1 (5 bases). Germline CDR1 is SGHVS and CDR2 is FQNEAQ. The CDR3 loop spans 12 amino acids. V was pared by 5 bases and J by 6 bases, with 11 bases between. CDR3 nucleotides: TGTGCCAGCAGCGCTACAGGTGCCGAGCAGTACTTC. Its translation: CASSATGAEQYF.